This is a list of T cell receptor beta chains from one sample in a study of T cell repertoires in aging, cancer and after chemotherapy. MiXCR, applied by TCRdb to the multiplex PCR reads, yields one record per CDR3 protein. Among about 14,000 distinct CDR3 sequences listed, approximately 25% were seen once. Sequencing was performed on blood. These receptors came from a human donor in good health. CDR3s leave out the opening cysteine and the closing phenylalanine or tryptophan. The D gene is left open where the match is weak.

v_gene,len,j_gene,d_gene,CDR3aa
TRBV27,11,TRBJ1-3,NA,ASSLSAGNTIY
TRBV11-2,14,TRBJ2-7,TRBD2,ASSLGIGLAGYEQY
TRBV29-1,14,TRBJ1-6,TRBD1,SVEALTGGYNSPLH
TRBV27,10,TRBJ1-4,NA,ASRRGNEKLF
TRBV10-3,12,TRBJ2-7,TRBD1,AISGTTGAYEQY
TRBV6-5,12,TRBJ1-2,TRBD1,ASSRDRGDYGYT
TRBV7-9,13,TRBJ2-7,NA,ASSLAAGASREQY
TRBV7-2,15,TRBJ2-2,TRBD2,ASSPSGLAGGTGELF
TRBV12-3/TRBV12-4,11,TRBJ1-1,NA,ASSLAPTGRAF
TRBV30,11,TRBJ1-2,TRBD1,AWSRDRPYGYT
TRBV5-1,13,TRBJ2-7,TRBD1,ASSSSPGQGYEQY
TRBV20-1,12,TRBJ2-1,NA,SARDPAHYNEQF
TRBV28,10,TRBJ2-3,NA,ASRGSTDTQY
TRBV23-1,11,TRBJ1-4,NA,ASSHLNTEKLF
TRBV5-1,13,TRBJ1-2,NA,ASSLAVRSNYGYT
TRBV5-6,13,TRBJ1-2,NA,ASSPGQGPLYGYT
TRBV25-1,13,TRBJ1-1,NA,ASSEYWSQNTEAF
TRBV6-2/TRBV6-3,11,TRBJ2-2,NA,ASRRWTIEELF
TRBV6-2/TRBV6-3,10,TRBJ2-1,TRBD1,ASRTGGHEQF
TRBV28,9,TRBJ2-7,NA,ASSTHREGY
TRBV20-1,13,TRBJ2-1,TRBD1,SRTSPGGIYNEQF